A single sample gave rise to the 32 T cell receptor beta chains below, sequenced in a study of blood T cell repertoires in COVID-19. Data came from immunoSEQ multiplex PCR; TCRdb stores just in-frame clones and leaves some out. The sample gives roughly 48,000 clones, approximately 82% of which show up once; over 4.5% is in the top ten. Sequenced sample: peripheral blood. The receptors derive from a human donor in a cohort sampled during active COVID-19.

The gene calls are TRBV7-2 and TRBJ1-5, with 8 positions matching TRBD1. The CDR3 runs 15 residues. Germline V lookup: CDR1 SGHTA, CDR2 FQGNSA. V shed 1 base, J shed 4 bases, and the junction held 3 bases outside the gene matches. The CDR3 loop is CASSLETGANQPQHF. The CDR3 DNA is TGTGCCAGCAGCTTAGAGACAGGGGCGAATCAGCCCCAGCATTTT.

This clone has only one observation. The J gene is TRBJ2-1, the V gene TRBV18; D is undetermined. CDR1 is KGHSH, CDR2 LQKENI, per germline. Trimming shortened V by 5 bases and J by 3 bases, and 11 bases separated the two germline ends. The CDR3 covers 14 residues. This CDR3 reads CASSSPDNYNEQFF. The CDR3 nucleotides are TGTGCCAGCTCATCCCCAGACAACTACAATGAGCAGTTCTTC.

V gene TRBV6-5 combines with J gene TRBJ2-4, with D hard to call. Trimming took 8 bases from V and 4 from J, leaving 9 bases between them. The CDR3 covers 12 residues. Germline V gene data show CDR1 as MNHEY and CDR2 as SVGAGI. CDR3: CASVSGKNIQYF. The CDR3 DNA reads as TGTGCCAGCGTCTCCGGGAAAAACATTCAGTACTTC.

V gene TRBV6-5 combines with J gene TRBJ2-7; 8 nucleotides align to TRBD1. The J segment lost 7 bases and the V segment lost 9 bases, leaving 8 bases of the junction unmatched. The CDR3 runs 12 residues. From germline, CDR1 is MNHEY and CDR2 SVGAGI. In nucleotides, the CDR3 is TGTGCCAGTCAGACAGGGGAGTGGGAGCAGTACTTC. It yields the protein CASQTGEWEQYF.

V gene TRBV6-4 combines with J gene TRBJ2-4; unclear D gene. Trimming pared 7 bases from V and 0 bases from J, leaving 10 bases between. The CDR3 loop spans 14 amino acids. The germline gives CDR1 MRHNA, CDR2 SNTAGT. The CDR3 DNA reads as TGTGCCAGCATTAAATTTTTAGCCAAAAACATTCAGTACTTC. Amino acid sequence: CASIKFLAKNIQYF.

V usage is TRBV27 and J usage is TRBJ1-1, with a possible D match to TRBD1 (6 bases). Trimming left V 6 bases short and J 3 bases short, with 11 bases between. CDR1 and CDR2 from the germline V gene are MNHEY and SMNVEV (reference sequence). CDR3 length: 13 residues. CDR3 protein: CASSTGWHTEAFF. Written as DNA, the CDR3 is TGTGCCAGCAGCACAGGGTGGCACACTGAAGCTTTCTTT.

The table lists this clone with a count of one. The V gene is TRBV28, the J gene TRBJ1-6; 8 bases agree with TRBD1. This CDR3 comprises 13 residues. Germline V CDR1 and CDR2: MDHEN, SYDVKM. The ends lost 6 bases at V and 9 bases at J; junction bases unmatched: 4. CDR3 amino acids: CASSMDRVSPLHF. The CDR3 DNA is TGTGCCAGCAGCATGGACAGGGTTTCACCCCTCCACTTT.

The chain links TRBV4-1 to TRBJ2-3; TRBD2 aligns across 12 bases. V lost 2 bases to trimming and J lost 3 bases; unmatched junction nucleotides: 3. CDR1 MGHRA and CDR2 YSYEKL come from the germline V gene. The CDR3 length is 16 residues. Written as DNA, the CDR3 is TGCGCCAGCAGCCAAAGACTAGCGGGGGATACAGATACGCAGTATTTT. Its protein product is CASSQRLAGDTDTQYF.

This clone was seen a handful of times. The chain uses TRBV6-6 and TRBJ1-5, with 10 positions matching TRBD1. V gave up 7 bases and J gave up 6 bases; unmatched junction bases: 6. From germline, CDR1 is MNHNY and CDR2 SVGAGI (reference sequence). The CDR3 loop spans 14 amino acids. The CDR3 spells CASTPGTGVQPQHF. CDR3 sequence (DNA): TGTGCCAGCACCCCCGGGACAGGGGTTCAGCCCCAGCATTTT.

The chain carries TRBV29-1 and TRBJ1-1, with D perhaps matching TRBD1 (6 bases). The germline V gene encodes CDR1 SQVTM and CDR2 ANQGSEA. V lost 4 bases, J lost 1 base, and 10 bases lay in between. This CDR3 comprises 13 residues. In DNA, the CDR3 is TGCAGCGTTGTCCGGACAGCGAACACTGAAGCTTTCTTT. The encoded protein is CSVVRTANTEAFF. Looking up the rest from reference TRBV29-1 and TRBJ1-1 gives the full variable domain: SAVISQKPSRDICQRGTSLTIQCQVDSQVTMMFWYRQQPGQSLTLIATANQGSEATYESGFVIDKFPISRPNLTFSTLTVSNMSPEDSSIYLCSVVRTANTEAFFGQGTRLTVV.

The count of this clone is one. The chain recombines TRBV3-1 (or the pseudogene TRBV3-2) with TRBJ2-3; the D is unclear. V dropped 2 bases and J dropped 3 bases, with 12 bases sitting between them. The CDR3 loop spans 15 amino acids. Looked up from germline, CDR1 is LGHDT and CDR2 is YNNKEL (reference sequence). CDR3 loop: CASSQLADITDTQYF. CDR3 DNA sequence: TGTGCCAGCAGCCAACTGGCGGATATAACAGATACGCAGTATTTT.

This clone was detected only once. The chain carries TRBV14 and TRBJ2-4; D is ambiguous. V gave up 3 bases and J gave up 5 bases, with 5 bases separating them. The CDR3 is 12 amino acids. The germline V gene has CDR1 SGHDN and CDR2 FVKESK. This CDR3 reads CASSHQENIQYF. In nucleotides, the CDR3 is TGTGCCAGCAGCCACCAGGAAAACATTCAGTACTTC.

The chain is built from TRBV5-1 and TRBJ2-3, with 8 nucleotides matching TRBD1. The CDR3 length is 14 residues. Germline CDR1 and CDR2: SGHRS and YFSETQ. V dropped 7 bases and J dropped 0; count of bases not matched to a gene: 4. For the CDR3, the DNA is TGCGCCAGCCGCCAGGGGGCTAGCACAGATACGCAGTATTTT. Translated, it gives CASRQGASTDTQYF.

V gene TRBV7-6 combines with J gene TRBJ2-2; TRBD1 might be the D (5 bases). V lost 2 bases to trimming and J lost 5 bases, with 12 bases between them. Germline V gene sequence: CDR1 SGHVS, CDR2 FNYEAQ. CDR3 length: 15 residues. The chain's CDR3 is CASSLQAGWTGELFF. The CDR3 nucleotides read TGTGCCAGCAGCTTACAAGCAGGGTGGACCGGGGAGCTGTTTTTT. Looking up the rest from reference TRBV7-6 and TRBJ2-2 gives the full variable domain: GAGVSQSPRYKVTKRGQDVALRCDPISGHVSLYWYRQALGQGPEFLTYFNYEAQQDKSGLPNDRFSAERPEGSISTLTIQRTEQRDSAMYRCASSLQAGWTGELFFGEGSRLTVL.

This chain uses TRBV30 with TRBJ2-1; a possible D gene is TRBD2 (5 bases). This CDR3 region has 18 residues. Between the trimmed V and J ends, which lost 5 bases and 0 bases, there was a span of 23 bases. Germline V lookup: CDR1 GTSNPN, CDR2 SVGIG (reference sequence). The DNA for the CDR3 is TGTGCCTGGGAAGGCAGATTAGAACGGGGAAGCTCCTACAATGAGCAGTTCTTC. Protein sequence: CAWEGRLERGSSYNEQFF.

Judged by abundance, this clone is medium-sized. This chain connects TRBV6-1 to TRBJ1-2, with TRBD1 as a possible D gene (6 bases). The CDR3 covers 15 residues. V was cut by 0 bases and J by 4 bases, with 12 bases left in between. Germline V gives CDR1 MNHNS, CDR2 SASEGT. The CDR3 reads CASSEALQGTYGYTF. The DNA for the CDR3 is TGTGCCAGCAGTGAAGCGCTTCAGGGGACCTATGGCTACACCTTC.

The rearrangement links TRBV9 to TRBJ2-3, with 7 nucleotides matching TRBD1. CDR3 length: 14 amino acids. Germline trimming cut 5 bases from V and 5 bases from J; bases unmatched to any gene: 8. Looked up from germline, CDR1 is SGDLS and CDR2 is YYNGEE. The DNA for the CDR3 is TGTGCCAGCAGAGAACTAGGGGGCCGAGATACGCAGTATTTT. Translation gives CASRELGGRDTQYF.

This chain joins TRBV10-3 and TRBJ2-3, with 8 bases lining up with TRBD2. This CDR3 has 14 amino acids. The V gene's germline CDR1 is ENHRY and CDR2 SYGVKD. Trimming removed 11 bases from V and 2 bases from J; junction bases left unmatched: 9. CDR3: CASGGRSDTDTQYF. The CDR3 nucleotides are TGTGCCTCGGGGGGGAGGTCGGACACAGATACGCAGTATTTT.

The chain carries TRBV14 and TRBJ1-5; tentative D call: TRBD1 (6 bases). The ends were cut back, 5 bases at V and 1 base at J, with 6 bases in the middle. The CDR3 covers 13 residues. Germline values: CDR1 SGHDN, CDR2 FVKESK. The CDR3 DNA reads as TGTGCCAGCAGCAGGGGGAGCAATCAGCCCCAGCATTTT. Residues: CASSRGSNQPQHF.

The J gene is TRBJ2-2, the V gene TRBV4-1, with 8 nucleotides matching TRBD1. There are 14 residues in the CDR3. Looked up from germline, CDR1 is MGHRA and CDR2 is YSYEKL. V shed 1 base and J 5 bases; nucleotides not matched to a gene: 0. The CDR3 here is CASSQGQGTGELFF. Written as DNA, the CDR3 is TGCGCCAGCAGCCAAGGACAGGGGACCGGGGAGCTGTTTTTT.

The V gene is TRBV6-5, the J gene TRBJ2-5, with D possibly being TRBD1 (6 bases). The CDR3 consists of 16 residues. Trimming stripped 2 bases from V and 5 bases from J, with 18 bases between. Germline V gene data show CDR1 as MNHEY and CDR2 as SVGAGI. The CDR3 is CASSYDGAGVWETQYF. CDR3 bases: TGTGCCAGCAGTTACGATGGGGCAGGGGTTTGGGAGACCCAGTACTTC.

This clone was found once. V gene TRBV11-3 combines with J gene TRBJ2-7, with TRBD1 as a possible D gene (6 bases). Per germline, CDR1 SGHNT and CDR2 YENEEA. V was pared by 5 bases and J by 4 bases, with 18 bases between. This CDR3 has 15 residues. The CDR3, as DNA: TGTGCCAGCAGCCGACATACAGGGCCGGATTACGAGCAGTACTTC. The encoded protein is CASSRHTGPDYEQYF.

The rearrangement links TRBV7-9 to TRBJ2-7, with 7 bases that match TRBD1. Germline loops: CDR1 SEHNR, CDR2 FQNEAQ (reference sequence). CDR3 length: 16 residues. Trimming removed 2 bases from V and 3 bases from J; junction bases left unmatched: 10. The CDR3 loop reads CASSLIGGQTDYEQYF. DNA of the CDR3: TGTGCCAGCAGCTTAATAGGGGGCCAGACTGACTACGAGCAGTACTTC. The variable domain in full, completed from reference TRBV7-9 and TRBJ2-7, reads DTGVSQNPRHKITKRGQNVTFRCDPISEHNRLYWYRQTLGQGPEFLTYFQNEAQLEKSRLLSDRFSAERPKGSFSTLEIQRTEQGDSAMYLCASSLIGGQTDYEQYFGPGTRLTVT.

The chain carries TRBV4-2 and TRBJ1-4, with 10 bases lining up with TRBD1. CDR1 LGHNA and CDR2 YNFKEQ come from the germline V gene. Trimming removed 9 bases from V and 0 bases from J; junction bases left unmatched: 10. The CDR3 covers 17 residues. The CDR3 DNA is TGTGCCAGTAAAAGAGGGGGACAGGGGACAACTAATGAAAAACTGTTTTTT. Translating it yields CASKRGGQGTTNEKLFF.

The CDR3 sequence: CASSDPGGGLGYTF. CDR3 coding DNA: TGTGCCAGCAGTGACCCCGGGGGGGGGCTTGGCTACACCTTC. The chain recombines TRBV6-1 with TRBJ1-2, with D possibly being TRBD1 (6 bases). This CDR3 has 14 residues. V lost 3 bases to trimming and J lost 7 bases, with 15 bases between them. Germline V gives CDR1 MNHNS, CDR2 SASEGT.

The V gene is TRBV5-1, the J gene TRBJ2-7; 8 positions match TRBD2. CDR1 and CDR2 (germline): SGHRS, YFSETQ. There are 14 residues in the CDR3. The V gene end was trimmed by 3 bases and the J gene end by 3 bases; junction bases not matched to a gene: 5. The CDR3 DNA sequence: TGCGCCAGCAGCTCACTAGCGGCGGACTACGAGCAGTACTTC. Protein: CASSSLAADYEQYF.

The V call is TRBV10-1, the J call TRBJ2-3; D possibly corresponds to TRBD1 (6 bases). V was cut by 6 bases and J by 1 base, with 17 bases left in between. The CDR3 covers 16 residues. Germline assignment: CDR1 WNHNN and CDR2 SYGVQD (reference sequence). CDR3 bases: TGCGCCAGCAGGGCAGGGCCCAAGGGGGGCACAGATACGCAGTATTTT. It translates to CASRAGPKGGTDTQYF.

The V and J genes are TRBV9 and TRBJ2-1, with 10 bases matching TRBD2. Germline CDR1 and CDR2: SGDLS and YYNGEE. V shed 4 bases and J 10 bases; nucleotides not matched to a gene: 8. This CDR3 has 14 amino acids. CDR3 residues: CASSPPSGGGEQFF. In nucleotides, the CDR3 is TGTGCCAGCAGCCCCCCTAGCGGGGGAGGGGAGCAGTTCTTC.

The genes are TRBV5-1 and TRBJ2-7, with D tentatively TRBD1 (5 bases). V lost 1 base and J 9 bases, leaving 20 bases between the germline ends. The CDR3 extends over 15 amino acids. Germline CDR1 reads SGHRS; CDR2 reads YFSETQ. In DNA, the CDR3 is TGCGCCAGCAGCTTGTTAATAGGGGCTCGGACGGGGCAGTACTTC. This encodes CASSLLIGARTGQYF. Drawing the rest from reference TRBV5-1 and TRBJ2-7, the complete variable domain is KAGVTQTPRYLIKTRGQQVTLSCSPISGHRSVSWYQQTPGQGLQFLFEYFSETQRNKGNFPGRFSGRQFSNSRSEMNVSTLELGDSALYLCASSLLIGARTGQYFGPGTRLTVT.

The genes are TRBV9 and TRBJ2-7; D perhaps matches TRBD2 (6 bases). Trimming removed 3 bases from V and 7 bases from J, with 17 bases in between. CDR1 SGDLS and CDR2 YYNGEE come from the germline V gene. The CDR3 loop spans 14 amino acids. CDR3 amino acids: CASSALLTSSEQYF. The CDR3 DNA sequence: TGTGCCAGCAGCGCCCTCCTGACTAGTTCGGAGCAGTACTTC.

As regards this clone: A read error may account for a junction end that differs from germline. CDR3 amino acids: CASSLGRGASTDTQYF. For the CDR3, the DNA is TGTGCTAGCAGCTTAGGTCGGGGGGCGAGCACAGATACGCAGTATTTT. This chain joins TRBV7-7 and TRBJ2-3, with a weak D call TRBD2 (7 bases). Germline CDR1 and CDR2: SSHAT and FNYEAQ (reference sequence). The CDR3 contains 16 residues.

The chain's CDR3 is CASSYREYEQYF. In DNA form, the CDR3 reads TGTGCCAGCAGTTACAGGGAGTACGAGCAGTACTTC. The rearrangement uses TRBV2 and TRBJ2-7; possible D gene TRBD1, 6 bases. In germline, CDR1 is SNHLY, CDR2 FYNNEI. V lost 5 bases and J 4 bases, leaving 9 bases between the germline ends. The CDR3 spans 12 residues.